Listed below are T cell receptor beta chains from one sample, sequenced in a study of shared clonotypes between healthy human individuals. Here immunoSEQ multiplex PCR was the method, and the copy in TCRdb shows in-frame clones only, minus some. The sample has about 2.2 million clones, around 93% seen once. Sample: naive CD8+ T cells from PBMCs. The origin of the receptors is a man between 18 and 29 years old in good health. Some clones in this sample may be carry-over from other donors' samples. The CDR3 runs from the conserved cysteine through the conserved F or W. Each record gives: V gene, J gene, D gene, clone size, CDR3 DNA, CDR3 protein. The D gene is left open where the match is weak. A row's size may be missing; if present it is once, few, many or a size class.

TRBV4-2	TRBJ1-1	NA	once	TGTGCCAGCAGCCAAGATTTCGGGGACATACCAAACACTGAAGCTTTCTTT	CASSQDFGDIPNTEAFF
TRBV19	TRBJ2-1	NA	NA	TGTGCCAGTAGTATAGTCGCTAACGCGCCGTTCTTC	CASSIVANAPFF
TRBV10-2	TRBJ2-7	NA	NA	TGCGCCAGCAGGCCCGGGACAACCTACGAGCAGTACTTC	CASRPGTTYEQYF
TRBV28	TRBJ2-7	NA	NA	TGTGCCAGCAGTTTCACTGGGACCCACGAGCAGTACTTC	CASSFTGTHEQYF
TRBV25-1	TRBJ2-7	NA	NA	TGTGCCAGCAGTGTAACCGGGACTTACGGCGAGCAGTACTTC	CASSVTGTYGEQYF
TRBV21-1	TRBJ2-3	NA	NA	TGTGCCAGCAGCCTATTAAAGGGCGGAGATACGCAGTATTTT	CASSLLKGGDTQYF
TRBV5-1	TRBJ2-1	NA	NA	TGCGCCAGCAGCCAGCCGTCAACGGCCAATGAGCAGTTCTTC	CASSQPSTANEQFF
TRBV27	TRBJ1-1	NA	NA	TGTGCCAGCAGTTCCCCCCCGAACACTGAAGCTTTCTTT	CASSSPPNTEAFF
TRBV29-1	TRBJ2-1	NA	NA	TGCAGCGCATTCGGGTACTCCTACAATGAGCAGTTCTTC	CSAFGYSYNEQFF
TRBV4-2	TRBJ1-2	NA	NA	TGTGCCAGCAGCCAACCCGGAGCAGGGTCTAACTATGGCTACACCTTC	CASSQPGAGSNYGYTF
TRBV7-6	TRBJ2-1	TRBD2	NA	TGTGCCAGCAGGACTTGGGTAGCGGGTGCTCCTCTTGAGCAGTTCTTC	CASRTWVAGAPLEQFF
TRBV28	TRBJ2-3	NA	NA	TGTGCCAGCAGTTTAGGGCAGGGGAGCACGCAGTATTTT	CASSLGQGSTQYF
TRBV5-6	TRBJ2-7	NA	NA	TGTGCCAGCAGCCCGAACGCCCAAGGGTTTGACTACGAGCAGTACTTC	CASSPNAQGFDYEQYF
TRBV28	TRBJ2-4	NA	NA	TGTGCCAGCAGTTTCAGTTTTTCGAACATTCAGTACTTC	CASSFSFSNIQYF
TRBV2	TRBJ1-3	TRBD1	NA	TGTGCCAGCAGTACCGCGACAGGGGGGTGGCCTGGAAACACCATATATTTT	CASSTATGGWPGNTIYF
TRBV6-6	TRBJ1-1	TRBD1	NA	TGTGCCAGCAGTCCGACAGGGCTATGGACTGAAGCTTTCTTT	CASSPTGLWTEAFF
TRBV28	TRBJ2-5	NA	NA	TGTGCCAGCAGGACACAGGGTGGGGCTGTGGAGACCCAGTACTTC	CASRTQGGAVETQYF
TRBV19	TRBJ2-1	TRBD1	NA	TGTGCCAGTAGTATAATAGGGGGCCTGGGCAATGAGCAGTTCTTC	CASSIIGGLGNEQFF
TRBV27	TRBJ2-1	NA	once	TGTGCCAGCAGTTCCTCAGGGGTCCTCTCCTACAATGAGCAGTTCTTC	CASSSSGVLSYNEQFF
TRBV29-1	TRBJ2-3	NA	NA	TGCAGCATTAGACTACCCACAGATACGCAGTATTTT	CSIRLPTDTQYF
TRBV4-1	TRBJ2-3	NA	NA	TGCGCCAGCAGCGGACGTCCGAACAGGTCCGGCAGAGAAGATACGCAGTATTTT	CASSGRPNRSGREDTQYF
TRBV11-2	TRBJ2-1	NA	few	TGTGCCAGCAGCTGGGGCCGGCATGGACGGAATGAGCAGTTCTTC	CASSWGRHGRNEQFF
TRBV1	TRBJ2-1	NA	NA	TGCACCAGCAGCCAAGATTTTCGGCGCGGGAGCCAGTTCTTC	CTSSQDFRRGSQFF
TRBV7-9	TRBJ2-5	NA	NA	TGTGCCAGCAGCCCCAGGACAGTGATCCAAGAGACCCAGTACTTC	CASSPRTVIQETQYF
TRBV7-3	TRBJ2-7	TRBD2	NA	TGTGCCAGCAGCCCCCGCCGGCCGCGGGAGGGCCCGTACGAGCAGTACTTC	CASSPRRPREGPYEQYF
TRBV4-1	TRBJ2-3	NA	NA	TGCGCCAGCAGCCACTCAACTGGGACTGAGAAATGGGCAGATACGCAGTATTTT	CASSHSTGTEKWADTQYF
TRBV7-3	TRBJ2-7	TRBD1	NA	TGTGCCAGCAGCTTACTCCACAGGGGTTCCTACGAGCAGTACTTC	CASSLLHRGSYEQYF
TRBV4-2	TRBJ1-1	NA	NA	TGTGCCAGCAGCTCTCAAATGGGTGGCCCCTACACTGAAGCTTTCTTT	CASSSQMGGPYTEAFF
TRBV11-2	TRBJ2-1	NA	NA	TGTGCCAGCAGCCCGCCAGGGCATGAGCAGTTCTTC	CASSPPGHEQFF
TRBV9	TRBJ1-1	TRBD1	once	TGTGCCAGCAGCGTAGACCCCCAGAGCGGGACAGGGTTTTATTCTGAAGCTTTCTTT	CASSVDPQSGTGFYSEAFF
TRBV27	TRBJ2-1	TRBD1	NA	TGTGCCAGCACCACCCCCACAGGGGACAATGAGCAGTTCTTC	CASTTPTGDNEQFF
TRBV28	TRBJ2-1	TRBD2	NA	TGTGCCAGCAGTCCGCCGACTAGCGGGCCTTACAATGAGCAGTTCTTC	CASSPPTSGPYNEQFF
TRBV7-8	TRBJ1-2	NA	NA	TGTGCCAGCAGCTTAAACGGGGCTGATGGCTACACCTTC	CASSLNGADGYTF
TRBV27	TRBJ1-1	NA	NA	TGTGCCAGCAGCCTGGTGGGGGAGCCAGCTTTCTTT	CASSLVGEPAFF
TRBV7-6	TRBJ1-1	NA	NA	TGTGCCAGCAGCTTAGAGGGGAACACTGAAGCTTTCTTT	CASSLEGNTEAFF
TRBV12-5	TRBJ2-1	NA	NA	TGTGCTAGTGGTTTAGGTCAGCGCAATGAGCAGTTCTTC	CASGLGQRNEQFF
TRBV10-1	TRBJ2-7	NA	NA	TGCGCCAGCAGTGAGTCCTTCTGGGGCGAGCAGTACTTC	CASSESFWGEQYF
TRBV27	TRBJ2-3	TRBD2	NA	TGTGCCAGCAGCACCCCACTACTAGCGGGAAGCACAGATACGCAGTATTTT	CASSTPLLAGSTDTQYF
TRBV9	TRBJ1-5	NA	NA	TGTGCCAGCAGCGACACCCAGGGATTCCAGCCCCAGCATTTT	CASSDTQGFQPQHF
TRBV5-1	TRBJ1-1	NA	NA	TGCGCCAGCACCCTCGGGGAAGGGTGGTTGGATGAAGCTTTCTTT	CASTLGEGWLDEAFF
TRBV7-9	TRBJ1-2	NA	NA	TGTGCCAGCAGCACCCAAGGACCCACCGACCGTGACACCTTC	CASSTQGPTDRDTF
TRBV6-5	TRBJ2-5	TRBD1	once	TGTGCCAGCAGTTCGGGACAGGGCCCAGGGGAGACCCAGTACTTC	CASSSGQGPGETQYF
TRBV23-1	TRBJ1-5	NA	NA	TGCGCCAGCTGCTCTCCTTCGGGGCGCCTCAATCAGCCCCAGCATTTT	CASCSPSGRLNQPQHF
TRBV28	TRBJ1-6	NA	NA	TGTGCCAGCAGTTTAGTGCGGCTGAGAAATTCACCCCTCCACTTT	CASSLVRLRNSPLHF
TRBV5-1	TRBJ1-5	TRBD1	NA	TGCGCCAGCAGCTTGGGCACGACAGGGGCTGGGGATCAGCCCCAGCATTTT	CASSLGTTGAGDQPQHF
TRBV27	TRBJ1-1	TRBD1	NA	TGTGCCAGCAGTGAACGACAGGGCCTTGAAGCTTTCTTT	CASSERQGLEAFF
TRBV11-2	TRBJ2-7	NA	NA	TGTGCCAGCAGCTTGAAACAGGGCTACGAGCAGTACTTC	CASSLKQGYEQYF
TRBV4-1	TRBJ2-5	NA	NA	TGCGCCAGCAGCCAAGTCCCTGGACAGAAGACGGGAGAGACCCAGTACTTC	CASSQVPGQKTGETQYF
TRBV27	TRBJ2-7	NA	NA	TGTGCCAGCAGTCCAACAGGTGCCTACGAGCAGTACTTC	CASSPTGAYEQYF
TRBV4-1	TRBJ1-1	NA	NA	TGCGCCAGCAGCCAAGATCCCCAACCCGGGACGAACACTGAAGCTTTCTTT	CASSQDPQPGTNTEAFF
TRBV5-1	TRBJ2-3	NA	NA	TGCGCCAGCAGTTTGCTTGGGGACACAGATACGCAGTATTTT	CASSLLGDTDTQYF
TRBV4-3	TRBJ2-7	NA	NA	TGCGCCAGCAGCCCCGGGACCCCATACGAGCAGTACTTC	CASSPGTPYEQYF
TRBV6-1	TRBJ1-6	TRBD1	few	TGTGCCAGCAGAGAGACAGGGGGCGATTCACCCCTCCACTTT	CASRETGGDSPLHF
TRBV28	TRBJ2-7	TRBD1	NA	TGTGCCAGCAGTTTATGGGGACAGGGAGCCTACGAGCAGTACTTC	CASSLWGQGAYEQYF
TRBV19	TRBJ2-5	NA	NA	TGTGCCAGTATGCTAAGAGGAGGAGGGGGCTGGCCGGAGACCCAGTACTTC	CASMLRGGGGWPETQYF
TRBV25-1	TRBJ2-7	NA	NA	TGTGCCAGCAGTGAAGGCAGCTACGAGCAGTACTTC	CASSEGSYEQYF
TRBV4-1	TRBJ2-5	NA	NA	TGCGCCAGCAGCCAAGGGGGGTTCCAAGAGACCCAGTACTTC	CASSQGGFQETQYF